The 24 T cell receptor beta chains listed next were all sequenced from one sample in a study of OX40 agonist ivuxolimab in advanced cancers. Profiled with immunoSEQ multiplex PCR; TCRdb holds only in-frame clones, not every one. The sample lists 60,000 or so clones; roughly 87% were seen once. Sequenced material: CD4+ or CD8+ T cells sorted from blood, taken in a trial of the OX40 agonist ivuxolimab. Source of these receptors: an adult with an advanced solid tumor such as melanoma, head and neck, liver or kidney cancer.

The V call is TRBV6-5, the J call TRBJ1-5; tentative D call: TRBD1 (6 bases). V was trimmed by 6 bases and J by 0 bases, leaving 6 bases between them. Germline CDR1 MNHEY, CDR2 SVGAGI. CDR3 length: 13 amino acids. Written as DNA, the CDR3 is TGTGCCAGCAGGGACAGTAGCAATCAGCCCCAGCATTTT. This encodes CASRDSSNQPQHF.

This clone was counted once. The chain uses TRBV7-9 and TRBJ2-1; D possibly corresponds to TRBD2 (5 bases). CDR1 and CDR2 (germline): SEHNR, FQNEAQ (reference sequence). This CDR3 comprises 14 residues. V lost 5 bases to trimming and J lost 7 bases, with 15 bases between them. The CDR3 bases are TGTGCCAGCAGCGAAACTTCCGGGAATAATGAGCAGTTCTTC. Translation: CASSETSGNNEQFF.

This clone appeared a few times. This CDR3 is CASRLANYGYTF. As DNA, the CDR3 is TGTGCCAGCAGACTCGCTAACTATGGCTACACCTTC. The chain has TRBV6-5 and TRBJ1-2; D unclear. In germline, CDR1 is MNHEY, CDR2 SVGAGI. Trimming shortened V by 6 bases and J by 0 bases, and 5 bases separated the two germline ends. The CDR3 consists of 12 residues.

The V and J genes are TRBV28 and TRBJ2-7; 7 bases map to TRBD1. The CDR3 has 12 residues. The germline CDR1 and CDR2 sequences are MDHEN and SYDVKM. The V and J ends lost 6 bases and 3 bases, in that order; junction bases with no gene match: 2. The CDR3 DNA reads TGTGCCAGCAGCCGGGACAGCTACGAGCAGTACTTC. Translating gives CASSRDSYEQYF.

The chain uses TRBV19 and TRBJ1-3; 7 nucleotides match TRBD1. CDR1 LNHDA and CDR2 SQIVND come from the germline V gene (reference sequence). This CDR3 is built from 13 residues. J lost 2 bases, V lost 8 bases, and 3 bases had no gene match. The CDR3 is CASEQGTGNTIYF. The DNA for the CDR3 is TGTGCCAGTGAACAGGGGACTGGAAACACCATATATTTT.

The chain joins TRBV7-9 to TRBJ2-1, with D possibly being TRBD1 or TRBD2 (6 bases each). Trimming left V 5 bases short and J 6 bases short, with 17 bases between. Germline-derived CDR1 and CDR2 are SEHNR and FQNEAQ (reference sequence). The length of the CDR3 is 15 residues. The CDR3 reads CASSPTYGGLNEQFF. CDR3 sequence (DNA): TGTGCCAGCAGCCCCACCTACGGGGGCCTCAATGAGCAGTTCTTC.

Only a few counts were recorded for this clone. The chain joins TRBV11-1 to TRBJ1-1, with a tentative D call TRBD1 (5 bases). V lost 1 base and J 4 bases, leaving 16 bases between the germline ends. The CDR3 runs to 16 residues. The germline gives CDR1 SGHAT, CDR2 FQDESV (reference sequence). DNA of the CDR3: TGTGCCAGCAGCTTAGGACAGACCAACCAACTCACTGAAGCTTTCTTT. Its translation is CASSLGQTNQLTEAFF.

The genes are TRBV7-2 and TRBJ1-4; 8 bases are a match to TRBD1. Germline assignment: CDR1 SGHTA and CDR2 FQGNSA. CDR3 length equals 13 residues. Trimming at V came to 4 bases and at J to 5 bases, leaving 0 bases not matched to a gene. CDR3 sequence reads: CASSSGGNEKLFF. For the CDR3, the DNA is TGTGCCAGCAGCTCAGGGGGCAATGAAAAACTGTTTTTT.

The CDR3: CASSLTSRTGELFF. As DNA, the CDR3 is TGTGCCAGCAGTTTGACTAGCCGAACCGGGGAGCTGTTTTTT. This chain links TRBV28 with TRBJ2-2; TRBD2 aligns across 7 bases. Germline V gives CDR1 MDHEN, CDR2 SYDVKM. CDR3 length: 14 amino acids. V lost 3 bases to trimming and J lost 5 bases; unmatched junction nucleotides: 3.

CDR3 nucleotides: TGTGCCACCAGCGGGGGCTTCGGCAGGGGTATAACTGAAGCTTTCTTT. Its translation: CATSGGFGRGITEAFF. This sequence joins TRBV15 and TRBJ1-1; D perhaps matches TRBD1 (6 bases). The V end lost 5 bases, the J end lost 5 bases, and 21 bases lay between the germline ends. CDR1 is LNHNV and CDR2 is YYDKDF in the germline V gene (reference sequence). The length of the CDR3 is 16 residues.

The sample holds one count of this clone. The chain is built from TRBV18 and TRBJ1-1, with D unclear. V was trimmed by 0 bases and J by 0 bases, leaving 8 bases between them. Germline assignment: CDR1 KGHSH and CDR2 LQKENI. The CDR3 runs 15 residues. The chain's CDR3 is CASSPPRAVNTEAFF. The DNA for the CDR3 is TGTGCCAGCTCACCACCTCGGGCCGTGAACACTGAAGCTTTCTTT.

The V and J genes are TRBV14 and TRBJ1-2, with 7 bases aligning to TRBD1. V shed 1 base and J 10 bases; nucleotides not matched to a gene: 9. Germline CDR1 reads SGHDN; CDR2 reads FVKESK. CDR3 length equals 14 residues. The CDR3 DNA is TGTGCCAGCAGCCAAGCCCCACGGACAGGAACCTACACCTTC. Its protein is CASSQAPRTGTYTF.

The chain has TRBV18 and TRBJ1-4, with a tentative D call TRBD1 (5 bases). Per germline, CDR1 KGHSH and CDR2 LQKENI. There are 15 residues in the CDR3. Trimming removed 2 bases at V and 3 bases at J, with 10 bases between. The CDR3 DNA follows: TGTGCCAGCTCACCATACGACAGACCTAATGAAAAACTGTTTTTT. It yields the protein CASSPYDRPNEKLFF.

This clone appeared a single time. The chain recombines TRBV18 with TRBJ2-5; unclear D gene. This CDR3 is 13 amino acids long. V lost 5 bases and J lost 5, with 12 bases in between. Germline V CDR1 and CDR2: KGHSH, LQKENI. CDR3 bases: TGTGCCAGCTCAAGTCTTCCGGCCGAGACCCAGTACTTC. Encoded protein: CASSSLPAETQYF. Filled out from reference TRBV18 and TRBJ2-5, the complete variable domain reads NAGVMQNPRHLVRRRGQEARLRCSPMKGHSHVYWYRQLPEEGLKFMVYLQKENIIDESGMPKERFSAEFPKEGPSILRIQQVVRGDSAAYFCASSSLPAETQYFGPGTRLLVL.

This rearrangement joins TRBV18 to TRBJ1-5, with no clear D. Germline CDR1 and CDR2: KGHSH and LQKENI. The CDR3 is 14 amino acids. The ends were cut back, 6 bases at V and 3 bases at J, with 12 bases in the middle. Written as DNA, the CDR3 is TGTGCCAGCTCCCGATCGGGTTTCAATCAGCCCCAGCATTTT. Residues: CASSRSGFNQPQHF.

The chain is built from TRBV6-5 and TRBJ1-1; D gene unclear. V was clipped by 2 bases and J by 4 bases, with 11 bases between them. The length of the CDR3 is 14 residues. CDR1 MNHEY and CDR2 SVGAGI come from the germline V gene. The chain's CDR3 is CASSYASTSTEAFF. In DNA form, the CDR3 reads TGTGCCAGCAGTTACGCCAGTACAAGCACTGAAGCTTTCTTT.

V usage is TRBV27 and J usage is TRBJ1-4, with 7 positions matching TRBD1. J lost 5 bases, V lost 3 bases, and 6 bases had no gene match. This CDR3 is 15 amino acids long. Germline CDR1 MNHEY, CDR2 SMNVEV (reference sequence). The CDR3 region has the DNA TGTGCCAGCAGTTTCTGGACAGGATCGAATGAAAAACTGTTTTTT. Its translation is CASSFWTGSNEKLFF.

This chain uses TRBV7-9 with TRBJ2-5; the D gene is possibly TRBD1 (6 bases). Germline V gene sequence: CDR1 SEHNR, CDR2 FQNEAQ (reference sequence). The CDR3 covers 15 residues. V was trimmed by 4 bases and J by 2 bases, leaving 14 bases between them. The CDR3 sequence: CASSSWDTRQETQYF. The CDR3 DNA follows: TGTGCCAGCAGCTCCTGGGACACCAGACAAGAGACCCAGTACTTC.

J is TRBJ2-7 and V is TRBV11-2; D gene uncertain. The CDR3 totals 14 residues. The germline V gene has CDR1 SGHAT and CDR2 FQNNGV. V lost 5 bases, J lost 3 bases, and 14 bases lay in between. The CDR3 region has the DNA TGTGCCAGCAGCCTCAGCCGCCCCCTCTACGAGCAGTACTTC. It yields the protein CASSLSRPLYEQYF.

The CDR3 here is CASTQGAQEYF. CDR3 coding DNA: TGTGCCAGCACCCAAGGGGCCCAGGAGTACTTC. V and J are TRBV28 and TRBJ2-7; perhaps TRBD1 as D (5 bases). CDR3 length: 11 residues. The germline CDR1 and CDR2 sequences are MDHEN and SYDVKM. V lost 7 bases and J lost 11, with 15 bases in between. Looking up the rest from reference TRBV28 and TRBJ2-7 gives the full variable domain: DVKVTQSSRYLVKRTGEKVFLECVQDMDHENMFWYRQDPGLGLRLIYFSYDVKMKEKGDIPEGYSVSREKKERFSLILESASTNQTSMYLCASTQGAQEYFGPGTRLTVT.

The CDR3 nucleotides read TGTGCCAGCAGTCCCGGGGGACCGGCCTTTGAAGCTTTCTTT. Protein: CASSPGGPAFEAFF. The V call is TRBV6-6, the J call TRBJ1-1; D perhaps matches TRBD1 (5 bases). Germline V CDR1 and CDR2: MNHNY, SVGAGI (reference sequence). The V gene lost 5 bases and the J gene lost 7 bases, with 17 bases spanning the gap. This CDR3 spans 14 amino acids.

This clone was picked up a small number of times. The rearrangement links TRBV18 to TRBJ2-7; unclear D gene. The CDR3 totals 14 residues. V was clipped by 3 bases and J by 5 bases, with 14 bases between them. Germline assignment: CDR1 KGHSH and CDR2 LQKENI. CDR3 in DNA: TGTGCCAGCTCACCGAGTCAGGATAGACACGAGCAGTACTTC. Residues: CASSPSQDRHEQYF.

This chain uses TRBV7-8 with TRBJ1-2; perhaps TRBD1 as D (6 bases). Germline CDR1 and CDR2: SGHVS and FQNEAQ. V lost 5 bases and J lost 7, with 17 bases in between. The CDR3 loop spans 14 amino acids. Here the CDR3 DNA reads TGTGCCAGCAGCCAGAAGCAAAGACAGGTTGGCTACACCTTC. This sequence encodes CASSQKQRQVGYTF.

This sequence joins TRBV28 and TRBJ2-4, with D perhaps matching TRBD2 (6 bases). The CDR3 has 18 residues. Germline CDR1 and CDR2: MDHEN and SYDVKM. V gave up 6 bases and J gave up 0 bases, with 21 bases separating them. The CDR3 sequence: CASRTQPREPIAKNIQYF. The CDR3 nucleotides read TGTGCCAGCAGGACACAGCCCCGGGAGCCCATAGCCAAAAACATTCAGTACTTC.